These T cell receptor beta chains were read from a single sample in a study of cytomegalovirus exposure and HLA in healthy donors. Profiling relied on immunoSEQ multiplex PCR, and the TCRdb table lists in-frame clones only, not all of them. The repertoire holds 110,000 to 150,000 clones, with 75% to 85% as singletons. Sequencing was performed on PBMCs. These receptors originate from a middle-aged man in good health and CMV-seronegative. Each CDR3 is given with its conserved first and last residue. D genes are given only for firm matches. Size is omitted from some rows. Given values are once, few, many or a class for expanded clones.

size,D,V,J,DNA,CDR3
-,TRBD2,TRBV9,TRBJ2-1,TGTGCCAGCGAAGGGGCTAGCGGGGGGAATGAGCAGTTCTTC,CASEGASGGNEQFF
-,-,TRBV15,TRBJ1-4,TGTGCCACCCGGCGAGGGACAACTAATGAAAAACTGTTTTTT,CATRRGTTNEKLFF
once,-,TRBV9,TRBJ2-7,TGTGCCAGCAGCGTAGGACAGTCCTACGAGCAGTACTTC,CASSVGQSYEQYF
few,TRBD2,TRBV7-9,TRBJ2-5,TGTGCCAGCAGCTTACGGGAATTGCGGGGGGCAGAGACCCAGTACTTC,CASSLRELRGAETQYF
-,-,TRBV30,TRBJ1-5,TGTGCCTGGAGTGTACTAGGGAATAGGCAGCCCCAGCATTTT,CAWSVLGNRQPQHF
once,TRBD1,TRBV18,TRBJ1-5,TGTGCCAGCTCACCGCTCGGGACAGGGGACAATCAGCCCCAGCATTTT,CASSPLGTGDNQPQHF
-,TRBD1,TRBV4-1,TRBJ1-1,TGCGCCAGCAGCCAGGAGATGACAGGGTCTGGGGCTTTCTTT,CASSQEMTGSGAFF
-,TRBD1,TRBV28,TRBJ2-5,TGTGCCAGCAGCGTCAGGGGGCAAGAGACCCAGTACTTC,CASSVRGQETQYF
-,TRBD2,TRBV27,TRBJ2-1,TGTGCCAGCAGTCGATCTAGCGGGGAGTTTTATTGTGAGCAGTTCTTC,CASSRSSGEFYCEQFF
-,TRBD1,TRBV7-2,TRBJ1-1,TGTGCCAGCAGTTCGAACAGGGGCAGGACTGAAGCTTTCTTT,CASSSNRGRTEAFF
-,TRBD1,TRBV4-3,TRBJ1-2,TGCGCCAGCAGCCCGAAAGCCGCAGGACAGGGTTATAATGGCTACACCTTC,CASSPKAAGQGYNGYTF
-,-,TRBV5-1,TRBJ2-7,TGCGCCAGCAGCCAACAGGGGGGGCACTACGAGCAGTACTTC,CASSQQGGHYEQYF
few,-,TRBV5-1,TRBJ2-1,TGCGCCAGCAGCTTGGGACGACTAGGGAACAATGAGCAGTTCTTC,CASSLGRLGNNEQFF
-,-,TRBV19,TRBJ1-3,TGTGCCAGTACGGCAACCACAGGGTTTACTCGAAACACCATATATTTT,CASTATTGFTRNTIYF
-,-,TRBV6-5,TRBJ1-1,TGTGCCAGCAGTACGGGTAGTGCTGAAGCTTTCTTT,CASSTGSAEAFF
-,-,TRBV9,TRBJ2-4,TGTGCCAGCAGCGTCGGCGGTCAAAACATTCAGTACTTC,CASSVGGQNIQYF
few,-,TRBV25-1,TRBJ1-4,TGTGCCAGCAGTGAATTTCCAGGGGTGAATGAAAAACTGTTTTTT,CASSEFPGVNEKLFF
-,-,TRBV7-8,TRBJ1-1,TGTGCCAGCAGCTTAGGGGCTCGGGGGAACACTGAAGCTTTCTTT,CASSLGARGNTEAFF
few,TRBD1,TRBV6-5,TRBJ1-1,TGTGCCAGCAGTCCCGGGACAGGGAACACTGAAGCTTTCTTT,CASSPGTGNTEAFF
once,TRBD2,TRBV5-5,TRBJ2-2,TGTGCCAGCAGCTTACTAGCGGGGACCGGGGAGCTGTTTTTT,CASSLLAGTGELFF
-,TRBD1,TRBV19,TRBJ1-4,TGTGCCAGTAATCCCGGGACAGGGTACCTTAATGACAAAAAACTGTTTTTT,CASNPGTGYLNDKKLFF
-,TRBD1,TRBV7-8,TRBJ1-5,TGTGCCAGCAGCATCATGGGACAGGGCCATCAGCCCCAGCATTTT,CASSIMGQGHQPQHF
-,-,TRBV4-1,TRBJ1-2,TGCGCCAGCAGCCAAGATAGAACGGGTGGCTACACCTTC,CASSQDRTGGYTF
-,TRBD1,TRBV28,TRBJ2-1,TGTGCCAGCAGTTTACGACAGGGTGTTAGAAATGAGCAGTTCTTC,CASSLRQGVRNEQFF
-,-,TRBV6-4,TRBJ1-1,TGTGCCAGCAGCCGGCGGGGAGGCATTAACACTGAAGCTTTCTTT,CASSRRGGINTEAFF
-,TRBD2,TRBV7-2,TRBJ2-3,TGTGCCAGCAGCATTAGCGGGGGGGCCGGCACAGATACGCAGTATTTT,CASSISGGAGTDTQYF
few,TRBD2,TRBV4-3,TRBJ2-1,TGCGCCAGCAGCCACCCCGGGACTAGCGGGGGGGCCTCTGAGCAGTTCTTC,CASSHPGTSGGASEQFF
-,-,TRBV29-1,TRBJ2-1,TGCAGCGCCGATGAGGGGGGGCTGGGATACAATGAGCAGTTCTTC,CSADEGGLGYNEQFF
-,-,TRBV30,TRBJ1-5,TGTGCCTGGAGTGGACAGACGGCCTCCAATCAGCCCCAGCATTTT,CAWSGQTASNQPQHF
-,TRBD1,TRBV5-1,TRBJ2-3,TGCGCCAGCAGCTTGTTCACAGGGGTTTTTCAGGATACGCAGTATTTT,CASSLFTGVFQDTQYF